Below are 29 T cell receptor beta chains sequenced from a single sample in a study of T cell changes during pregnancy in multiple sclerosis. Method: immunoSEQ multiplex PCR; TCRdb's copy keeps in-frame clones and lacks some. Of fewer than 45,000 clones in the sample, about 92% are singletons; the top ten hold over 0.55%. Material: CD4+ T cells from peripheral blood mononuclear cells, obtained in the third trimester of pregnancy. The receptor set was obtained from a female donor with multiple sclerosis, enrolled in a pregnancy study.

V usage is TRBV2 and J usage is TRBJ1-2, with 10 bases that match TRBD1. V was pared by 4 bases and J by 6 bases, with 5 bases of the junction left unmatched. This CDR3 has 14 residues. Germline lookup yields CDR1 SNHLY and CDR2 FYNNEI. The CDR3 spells CASSVTGGIHGYTF. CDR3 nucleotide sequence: TGTGCCAGCAGTGTGACAGGGGGCATTCATGGCTACACCTTC.

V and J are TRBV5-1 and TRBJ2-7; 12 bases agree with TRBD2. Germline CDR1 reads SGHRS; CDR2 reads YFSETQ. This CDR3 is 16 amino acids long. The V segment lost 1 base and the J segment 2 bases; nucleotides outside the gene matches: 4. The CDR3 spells CASSLQLAGGAYEQYF. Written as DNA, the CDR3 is TGCGCCAGCAGCTTGCAGCTAGCGGGGGGGGCCTACGAGCAGTACTTC.

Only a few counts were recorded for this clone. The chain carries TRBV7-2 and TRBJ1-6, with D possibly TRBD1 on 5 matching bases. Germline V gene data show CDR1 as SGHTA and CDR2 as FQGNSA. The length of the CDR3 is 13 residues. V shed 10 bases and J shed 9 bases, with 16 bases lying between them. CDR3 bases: TGTGCCACTTCGGAGGGGCGAGGTTCACCCCTCCACTTT. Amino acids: CATSEGRGSPLHF.

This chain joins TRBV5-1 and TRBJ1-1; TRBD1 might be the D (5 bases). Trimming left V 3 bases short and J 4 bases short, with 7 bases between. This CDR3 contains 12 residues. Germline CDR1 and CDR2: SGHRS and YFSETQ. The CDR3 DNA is TGCGCCAGCAGCTCCAGGGTCACTGAAGCTTTCTTT. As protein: CASSSRVTEAFF.

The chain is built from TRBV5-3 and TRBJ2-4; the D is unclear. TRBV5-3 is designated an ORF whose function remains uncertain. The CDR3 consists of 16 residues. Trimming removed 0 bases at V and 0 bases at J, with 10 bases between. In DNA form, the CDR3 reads TGTGCCAGAAGCTTGGCCTCTGAACTAGCCAAAAACATTCAGTACTTC. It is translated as CARSLASELAKNIQYF.

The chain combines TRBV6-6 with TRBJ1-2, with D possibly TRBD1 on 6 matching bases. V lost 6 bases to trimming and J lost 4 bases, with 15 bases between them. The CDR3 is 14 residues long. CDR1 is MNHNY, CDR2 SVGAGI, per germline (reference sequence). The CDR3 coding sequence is TGTGCCAGCAGAGAGCAACAGGGAGTCTATGGCTACACCTTC. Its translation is CASREQQGVYGYTF.

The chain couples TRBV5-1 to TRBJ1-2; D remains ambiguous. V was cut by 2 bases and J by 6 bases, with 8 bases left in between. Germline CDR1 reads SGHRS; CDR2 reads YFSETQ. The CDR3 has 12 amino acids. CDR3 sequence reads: CASSFAEDGYTF. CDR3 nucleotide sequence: TGCGCCAGCAGCTTCGCAGAGGATGGCTACACCTTC.

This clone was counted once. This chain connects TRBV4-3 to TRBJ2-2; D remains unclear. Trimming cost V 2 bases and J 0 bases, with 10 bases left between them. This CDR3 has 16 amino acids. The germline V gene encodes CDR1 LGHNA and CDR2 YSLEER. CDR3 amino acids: CASSQPRSPNTGELFF. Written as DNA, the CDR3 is TGCGCCAGCAGCCAACCTAGGTCCCCGAACACCGGGGAGCTGTTTTTT.

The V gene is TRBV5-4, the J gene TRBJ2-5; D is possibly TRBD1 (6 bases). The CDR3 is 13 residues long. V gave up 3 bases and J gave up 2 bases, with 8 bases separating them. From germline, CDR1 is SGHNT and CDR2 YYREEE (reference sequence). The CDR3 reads CASSYRVQETQYF. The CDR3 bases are TGTGCCAGCAGCTACAGGGTGCAAGAGACCCAGTACTTC.

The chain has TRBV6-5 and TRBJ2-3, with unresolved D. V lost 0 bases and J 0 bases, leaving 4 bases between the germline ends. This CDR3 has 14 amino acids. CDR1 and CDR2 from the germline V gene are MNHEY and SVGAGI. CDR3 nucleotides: TGTGCCAGCAGTTACTCCCTTAGCACAGATACGCAGTATTTT. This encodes CASSYSLSTDTQYF.

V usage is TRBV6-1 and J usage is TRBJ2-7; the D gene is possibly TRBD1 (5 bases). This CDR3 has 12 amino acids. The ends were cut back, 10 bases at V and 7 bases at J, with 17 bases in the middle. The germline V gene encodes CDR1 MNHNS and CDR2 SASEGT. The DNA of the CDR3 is TGTGCCACCAGGGTGGCAGGGATAGAGCAGTACTTC. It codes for CATRVAGIEQYF.

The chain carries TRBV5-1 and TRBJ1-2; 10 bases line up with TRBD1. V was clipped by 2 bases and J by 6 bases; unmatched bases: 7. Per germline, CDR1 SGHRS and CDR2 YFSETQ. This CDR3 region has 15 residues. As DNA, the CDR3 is TGCGCCAGCAGCTTACCGGGACAGGGGATTCATGGCTACACCTTC. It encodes CASSLPGQGIHGYTF.

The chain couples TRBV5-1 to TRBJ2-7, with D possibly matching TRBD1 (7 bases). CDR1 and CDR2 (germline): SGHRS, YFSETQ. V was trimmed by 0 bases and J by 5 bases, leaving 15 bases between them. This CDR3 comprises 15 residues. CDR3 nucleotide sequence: TGCGCCAGCAGCTTGGCCATTGGAGGGGGCAACGAGCAGTACTTC. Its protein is CASSLAIGGGNEQYF.

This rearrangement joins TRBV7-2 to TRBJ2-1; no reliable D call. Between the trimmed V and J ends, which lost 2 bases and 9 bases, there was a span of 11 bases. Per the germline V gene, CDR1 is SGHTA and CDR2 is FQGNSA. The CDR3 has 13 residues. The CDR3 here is CASSLPLVGEQFF. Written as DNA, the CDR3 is TGTGCCAGCAGCTTACCGCTAGTTGGTGAGCAGTTCTTC.

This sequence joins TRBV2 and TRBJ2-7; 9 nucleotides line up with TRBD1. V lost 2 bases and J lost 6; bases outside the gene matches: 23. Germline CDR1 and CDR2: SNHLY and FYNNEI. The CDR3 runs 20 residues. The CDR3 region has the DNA TGTGCCAGCAGTGAAAGGAACAGGGGGCAATCGGGACGGCAGAGGGGCGAGCAGTACTTC. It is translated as CASSERNRGQSGRQRGEQYF.

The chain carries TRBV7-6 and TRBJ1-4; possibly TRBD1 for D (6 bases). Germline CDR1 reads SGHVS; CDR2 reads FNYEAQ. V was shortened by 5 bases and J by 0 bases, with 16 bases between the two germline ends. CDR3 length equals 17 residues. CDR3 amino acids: CASSPRTVPTTNEKLFF. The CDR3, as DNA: TGTGCCAGCAGCCCACGGACAGTTCCCACAACTAATGAAAAACTGTTTTTT.

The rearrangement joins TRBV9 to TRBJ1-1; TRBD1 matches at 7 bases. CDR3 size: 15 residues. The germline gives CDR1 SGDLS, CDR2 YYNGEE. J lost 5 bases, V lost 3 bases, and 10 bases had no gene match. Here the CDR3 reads CASSDEGQSWTEAFF. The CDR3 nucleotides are TGTGCCAGCAGCGACGAGGGACAGTCGTGGACTGAAGCTTTCTTT.

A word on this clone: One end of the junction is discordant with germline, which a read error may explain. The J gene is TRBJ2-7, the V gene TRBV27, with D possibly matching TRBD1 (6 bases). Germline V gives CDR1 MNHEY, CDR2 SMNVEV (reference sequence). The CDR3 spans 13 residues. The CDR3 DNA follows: TGTGCCAGCAGTCCTACCTCGGGACACCCAGGGGTGTTC. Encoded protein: CASSPTSGHPGVF.

The CDR3 DNA follows: TGTGCCAGTAGTACAGTATTGAACAGGGCTGAGCCCCAGCATTTT. Translation: CASSTVLNRAEPQHF. The chain has TRBV19 and TRBJ1-5, with TRBD1 as a possible D gene (6 bases). The V end was cut by 4 bases, the J end by 8 bases, with 18 bases between. CDR1 LNHDA and CDR2 SQIVND come from the germline V gene (reference sequence). The CDR3 length is 15 residues.

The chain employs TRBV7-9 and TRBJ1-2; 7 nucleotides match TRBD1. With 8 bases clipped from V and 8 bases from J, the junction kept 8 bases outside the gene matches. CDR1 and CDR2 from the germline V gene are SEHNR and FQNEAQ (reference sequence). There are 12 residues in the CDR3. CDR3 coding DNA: TGTGCCAGCGGACAGGACCACTCCGGCTACACCTTC. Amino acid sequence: CASGQDHSGYTF.

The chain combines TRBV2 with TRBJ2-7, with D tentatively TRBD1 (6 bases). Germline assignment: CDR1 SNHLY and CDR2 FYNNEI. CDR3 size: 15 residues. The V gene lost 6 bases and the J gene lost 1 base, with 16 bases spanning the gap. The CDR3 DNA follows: TGTGCCAGCAGGCAACGGGACACGTATTCCTACGAGCAGTACTTC. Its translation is CASRQRDTYSYEQYF.

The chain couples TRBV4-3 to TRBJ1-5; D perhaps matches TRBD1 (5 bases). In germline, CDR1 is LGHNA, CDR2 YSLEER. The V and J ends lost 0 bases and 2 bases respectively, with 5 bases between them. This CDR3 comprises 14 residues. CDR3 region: CASSQDRGNQPQHF. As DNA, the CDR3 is TGCGCCAGCAGCCAAGACAGGGGCAATCAGCCCCAGCATTTT.

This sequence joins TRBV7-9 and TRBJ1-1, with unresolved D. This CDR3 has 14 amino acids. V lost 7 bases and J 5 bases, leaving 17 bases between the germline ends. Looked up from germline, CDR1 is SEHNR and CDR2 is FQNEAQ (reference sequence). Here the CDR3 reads CASTLHGGGTEAFF. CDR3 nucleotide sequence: TGTGCCAGCACCCTACATGGCGGTGGGACTGAAGCTTTCTTT. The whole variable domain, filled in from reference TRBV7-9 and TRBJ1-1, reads DTGVSQNPRHKITKRGQNVTFRCDPISEHNRLYWYRQTLGQGPEFLTYFQNEAQLEKSRLLSDRFSAERPKGSFSTLEIQRTEQGDSAMYLCASTLHGGGTEAFFGQGTRLTVV.

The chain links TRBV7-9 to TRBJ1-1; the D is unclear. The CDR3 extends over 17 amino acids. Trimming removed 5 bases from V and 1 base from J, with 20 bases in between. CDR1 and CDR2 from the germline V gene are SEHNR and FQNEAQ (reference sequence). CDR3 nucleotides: TGTGCCAGCAGCCTCCCAACCCGACCATCAGGGAACACTGAAGCTTTCTTT. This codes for CASSLPTRPSGNTEAFF.

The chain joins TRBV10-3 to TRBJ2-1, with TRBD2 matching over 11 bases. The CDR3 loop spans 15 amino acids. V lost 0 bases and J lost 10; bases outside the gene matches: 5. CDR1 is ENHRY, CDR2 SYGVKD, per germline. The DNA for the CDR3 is TGTGCCATCAGTGAGTCCAGACTAGCGGGGACAGAGCAGTTCTTC. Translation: CAISESRLAGTEQFF.

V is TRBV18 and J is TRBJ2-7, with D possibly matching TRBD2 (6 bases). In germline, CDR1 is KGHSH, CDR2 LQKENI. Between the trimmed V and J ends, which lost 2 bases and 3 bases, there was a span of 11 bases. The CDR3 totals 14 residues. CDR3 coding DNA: TGTGCCAGCTCACCAGGGGGGACGGTCTACGAGCAGTACTTC. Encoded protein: CASSPGGTVYEQYF.

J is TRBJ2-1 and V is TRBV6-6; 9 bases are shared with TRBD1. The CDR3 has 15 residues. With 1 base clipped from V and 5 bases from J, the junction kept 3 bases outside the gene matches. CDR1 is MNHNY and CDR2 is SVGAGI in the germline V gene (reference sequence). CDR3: CASSYWDRVDNEQFF. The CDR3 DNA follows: TGTGCCAGCAGTTACTGGGACAGGGTTGACAATGAGCAGTTCTTC.

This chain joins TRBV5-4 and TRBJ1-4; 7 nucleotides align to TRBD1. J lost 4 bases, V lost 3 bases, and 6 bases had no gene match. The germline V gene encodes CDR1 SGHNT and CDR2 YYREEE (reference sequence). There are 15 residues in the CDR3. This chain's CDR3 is CASSSSTGYNEKLFF. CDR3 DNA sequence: TGTGCCAGCAGCTCGTCGACAGGGTATAATGAAAAACTGTTTTTT.

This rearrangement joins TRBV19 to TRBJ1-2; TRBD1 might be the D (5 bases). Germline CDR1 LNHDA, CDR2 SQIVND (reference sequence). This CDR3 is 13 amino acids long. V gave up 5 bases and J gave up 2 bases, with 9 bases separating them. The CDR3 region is CASSRKGNYGYTF. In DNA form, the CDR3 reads TGTGCCAGTAGTCGTAAGGGGAACTATGGCTACACCTTC.